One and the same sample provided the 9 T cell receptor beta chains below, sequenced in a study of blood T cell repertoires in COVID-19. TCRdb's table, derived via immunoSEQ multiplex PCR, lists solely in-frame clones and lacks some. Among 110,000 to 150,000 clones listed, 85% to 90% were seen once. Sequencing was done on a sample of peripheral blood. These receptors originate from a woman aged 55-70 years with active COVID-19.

In nucleotides, the CDR3 is TGTGCCAGCAGCAAAGTAGCCACTCAGAACGTTAGCGGACTCGGCGGTGGCTACACCTTC. This codes for CASSKVATQNVSGLGGGYTF. The rearrangement uses TRBV21-1 and TRBJ1-2. TRBV21-1 is designated a pseudogene. This CDR3 region has 20 residues.

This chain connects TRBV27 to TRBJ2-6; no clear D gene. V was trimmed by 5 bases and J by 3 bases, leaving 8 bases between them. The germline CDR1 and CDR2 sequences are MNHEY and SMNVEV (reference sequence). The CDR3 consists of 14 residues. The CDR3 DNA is TGTGCCAGCAGTCCCTGGAGTGGGGCCAACGTCCTGACTTTC. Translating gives CASSPWSGANVLTF.

CDR3 bases: TGTGCCAGCAGGTTGACCACTAGCGGTGAGCAGTTCTTC. As protein: CASRLTTSGEQFF. J is TRBJ2-1 and V is TRBV5-5; the match to TRBD2 covers 8 bases. The J segment lost 9 bases and the V segment lost 5 bases, leaving 7 bases of the junction unmatched. The V gene's germline CDR1 is SGHKS and CDR2 YYEKEE (reference sequence). This CDR3 is built from 13 residues.

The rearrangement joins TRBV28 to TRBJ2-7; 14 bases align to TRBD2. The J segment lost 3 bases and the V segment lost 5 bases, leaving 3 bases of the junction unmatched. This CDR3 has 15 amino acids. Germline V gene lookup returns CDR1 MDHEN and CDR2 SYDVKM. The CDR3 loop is CASSPGTSGSYEQYF. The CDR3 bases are TGTGCCAGCAGTCCCGGGACTAGCGGGAGCTACGAGCAGTACTTC.

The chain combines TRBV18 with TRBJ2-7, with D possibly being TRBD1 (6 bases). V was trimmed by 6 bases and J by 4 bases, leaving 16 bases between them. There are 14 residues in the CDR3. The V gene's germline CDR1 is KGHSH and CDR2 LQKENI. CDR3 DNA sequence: TGTGCCAGCTCCTTGGGGGCATCCTCATACGAGCAGTACTTC. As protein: CASSLGASSYEQYF. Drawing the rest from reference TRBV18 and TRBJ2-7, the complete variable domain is NAGVMQNPRHLVRRRGQEARLRCSPMKGHSHVYWYRQLPEEGLKFMVYLQKENIIDESGMPKERFSAEFPKEGPSILRIQQVVRGDSAAYFCASSLGASSYEQYFGPGTRLTVT.

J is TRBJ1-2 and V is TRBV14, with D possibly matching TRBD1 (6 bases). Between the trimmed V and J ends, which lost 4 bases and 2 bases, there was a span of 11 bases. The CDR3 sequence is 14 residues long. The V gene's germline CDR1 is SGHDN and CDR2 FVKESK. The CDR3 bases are TGTGCCAGCAGCCCCTGGACAGCGAACTATGGCTACACCTTC. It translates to CASSPWTANYGYTF.

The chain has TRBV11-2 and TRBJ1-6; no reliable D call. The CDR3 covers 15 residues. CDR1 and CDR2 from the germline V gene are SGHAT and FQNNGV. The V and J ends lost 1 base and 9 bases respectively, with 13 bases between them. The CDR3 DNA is TGTGCCAGCAGCTTAGCCTTCGGGGAGTTTTCACCCCTCCACTTT. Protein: CASSLAFGEFSPLHF.

CDR3 DNA: TGCAGTGCTAGTTGGGCGGGAAGAAACACCATATATTTT. It translates to CSASWAGRNTIYF. V usage is TRBV20-1 and J usage is TRBJ1-3; D is uncertain. The V and J ends lost 3 bases and 5 bases respectively, with 11 bases between them. CDR1 is DFQATT, CDR2 SNEGSKA, per germline (reference sequence). This CDR3 has 13 residues.

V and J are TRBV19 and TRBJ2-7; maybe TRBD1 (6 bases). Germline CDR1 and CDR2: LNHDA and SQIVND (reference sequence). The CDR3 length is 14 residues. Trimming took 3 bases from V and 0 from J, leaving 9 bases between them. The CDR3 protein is CASSIQGSSYEQYF. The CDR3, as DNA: TGTGCCAGTAGTATTCAGGGGAGCTCCTACGAGCAGTACTTC. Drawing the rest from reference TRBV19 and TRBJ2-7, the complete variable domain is DGGITQSPKYLFRKEGQNVTLSCEQNLNHDAMYWYRQDPGQGLRLIYYSQIVNDFQKGDIAEGYSVSREKKESFPLTVTSAQKNPTAFYLCASSIQGSSYEQYFGPGTRLTVT.